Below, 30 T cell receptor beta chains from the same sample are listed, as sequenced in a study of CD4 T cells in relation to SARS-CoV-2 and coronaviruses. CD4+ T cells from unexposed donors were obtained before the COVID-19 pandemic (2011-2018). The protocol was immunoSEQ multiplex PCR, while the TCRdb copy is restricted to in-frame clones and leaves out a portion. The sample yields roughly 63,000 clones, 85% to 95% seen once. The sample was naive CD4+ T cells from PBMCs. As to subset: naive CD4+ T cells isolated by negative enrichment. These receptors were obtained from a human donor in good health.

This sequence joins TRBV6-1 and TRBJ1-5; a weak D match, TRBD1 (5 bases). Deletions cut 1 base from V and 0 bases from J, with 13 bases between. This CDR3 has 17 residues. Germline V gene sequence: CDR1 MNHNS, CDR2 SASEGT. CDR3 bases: TGTGCCAGCAGTGAAGTCAGGGCAGGTTATAGCAATCAGCCCCAGCATTTT. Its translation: CASSEVRAGYSNQPQHF.

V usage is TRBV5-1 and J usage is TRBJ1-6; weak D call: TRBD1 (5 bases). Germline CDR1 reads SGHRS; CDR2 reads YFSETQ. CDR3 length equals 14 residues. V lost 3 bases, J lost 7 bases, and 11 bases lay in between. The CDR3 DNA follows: TGCGCCAGCAGCTCGCTGGGGGAGAATTCACCCCTCCACTTT. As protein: CASSSLGENSPLHF.

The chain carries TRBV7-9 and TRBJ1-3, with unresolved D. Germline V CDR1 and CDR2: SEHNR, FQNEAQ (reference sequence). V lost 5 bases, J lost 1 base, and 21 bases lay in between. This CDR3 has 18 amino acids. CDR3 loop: CASSPRGQSLMSGNTIYF. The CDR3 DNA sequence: TGTGCCAGCAGCCCTCGGGGTCAGTCACTTATGTCTGGAAACACCATATATTTT.

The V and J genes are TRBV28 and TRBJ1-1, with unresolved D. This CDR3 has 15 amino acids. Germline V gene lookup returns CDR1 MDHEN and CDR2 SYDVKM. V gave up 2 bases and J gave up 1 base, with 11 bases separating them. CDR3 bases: TGTGCCAGCAGTTTAGTCCGTGGGCAGAACACTGAAGCTTTCTTT. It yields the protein CASSLVRGQNTEAFF. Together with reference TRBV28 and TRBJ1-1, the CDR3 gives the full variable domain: DVKVTQSSRYLVKRTGEKVFLECVQDMDHENMFWYRQDPGLGLRLIYFSYDVKMKEKGDIPEGYSVSREKKERFSLILESASTNQTSMYLCASSLVRGQNTEAFFGQGTRLTVV.

The CDR3 sequence: CASSLYSDRLFGYGYTF. Written as DNA, the CDR3 is TGCGCCAGCAGCCTATACTCCGACAGACTCTTTGGCTATGGCTACACCTTC. V usage is TRBV5-1 and J usage is TRBJ1-2; tentatively, D is TRBD1 (5 bases). In germline, CDR1 is SGHRS, CDR2 YFSETQ. The CDR3 consists of 17 residues. V lost 4 bases, J lost 4 bases, and 23 bases lay in between.

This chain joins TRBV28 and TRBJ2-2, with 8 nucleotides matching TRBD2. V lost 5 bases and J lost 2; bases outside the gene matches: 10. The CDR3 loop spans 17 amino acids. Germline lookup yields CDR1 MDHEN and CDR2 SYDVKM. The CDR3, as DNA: TGTGCCAGCAGTCCCCCGTTAGCGGGAACAAACACCGGGGAGCTGTTTTTT. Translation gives CASSPPLAGTNTGELFF.

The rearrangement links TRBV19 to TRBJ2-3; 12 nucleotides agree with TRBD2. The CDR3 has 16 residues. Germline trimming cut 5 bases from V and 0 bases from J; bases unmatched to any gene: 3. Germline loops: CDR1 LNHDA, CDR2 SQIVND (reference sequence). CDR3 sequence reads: CASSGLAGRSTDTQYF. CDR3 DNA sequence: TGTGCCAGTAGTGGACTAGCGGGACGAAGCACAGATACGCAGTATTTT. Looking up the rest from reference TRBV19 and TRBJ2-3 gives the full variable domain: DGGITQSPKYLFRKEGQNVTLSCEQNLNHDAMYWYRQDPGQGLRLIYYSQIVNDFQKGDIAEGYSVSREKKESFPLTVTSAQKNPTAFYLCASSGLAGRSTDTQYFGPGTRLTVL.

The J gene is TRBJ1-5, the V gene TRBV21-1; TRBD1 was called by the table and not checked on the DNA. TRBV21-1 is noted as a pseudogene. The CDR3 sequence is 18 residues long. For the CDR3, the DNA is TGTGCCAGCAGCAAGTACCGGGACAGGGTCTTCGGCAATCAGCCCCAGCATTTT. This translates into CASSKYRDRVFGNQPQHF.

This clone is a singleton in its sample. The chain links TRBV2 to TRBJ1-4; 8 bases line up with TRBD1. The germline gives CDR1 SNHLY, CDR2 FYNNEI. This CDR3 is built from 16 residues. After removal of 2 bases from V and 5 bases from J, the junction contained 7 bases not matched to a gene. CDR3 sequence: CASSERTGRINEKLFF. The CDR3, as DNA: TGTGCCAGCAGTGAACGGACAGGGAGGATCAATGAAAAACTGTTTTTT. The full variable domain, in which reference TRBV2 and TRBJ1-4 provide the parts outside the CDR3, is EPEVTQTPSHQVTQMGQEVILRCVPISNHLYFYWYRQILGQKVEFLVSFYNNEISEKSEIFDDQFSVERPDGSNFTLKIRSTKLEDSAMYFCASSERTGRINEKLFFGSGTQLSVL.

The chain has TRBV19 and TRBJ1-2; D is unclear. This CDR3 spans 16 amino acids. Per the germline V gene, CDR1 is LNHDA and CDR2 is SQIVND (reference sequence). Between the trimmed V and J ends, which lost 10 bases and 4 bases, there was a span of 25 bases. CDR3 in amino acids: CATIQATVTGGYGYTF. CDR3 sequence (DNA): TGTGCCACTATCCAAGCCACCGTGACTGGTGGCTATGGCTACACCTTC.

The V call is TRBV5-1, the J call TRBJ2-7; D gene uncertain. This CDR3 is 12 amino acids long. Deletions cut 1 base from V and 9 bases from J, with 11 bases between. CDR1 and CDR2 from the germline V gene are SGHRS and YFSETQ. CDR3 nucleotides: TGCGCCAGCAGCTTGAGTGGGGTGGGGCAGTACTTC. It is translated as CASSLSGVGQYF.

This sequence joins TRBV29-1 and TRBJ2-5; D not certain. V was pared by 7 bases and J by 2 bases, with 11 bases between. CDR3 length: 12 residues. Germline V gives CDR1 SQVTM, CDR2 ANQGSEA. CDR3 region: CSGVGLQETQYF. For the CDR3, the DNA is TGCAGCGGAGTCGGTCTTCAAGAGACCCAGTACTTC.

CDR3 residues: CASSLRDRAFF. DNA of the CDR3: TGTGCCAGCAGTCTCAGGGACCGAGCTTTCTTT. The chain is built from TRBV28 and TRBJ1-1; D might be TRBD1 (5 bases). V gave up 5 bases and J gave up 10 bases, with 11 bases separating them. The germline V gene has CDR1 MDHEN and CDR2 SYDVKM. This CDR3 has 11 residues.

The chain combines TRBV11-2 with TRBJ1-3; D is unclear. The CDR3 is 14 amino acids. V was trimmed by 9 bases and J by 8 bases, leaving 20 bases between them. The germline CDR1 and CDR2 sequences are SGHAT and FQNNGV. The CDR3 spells CASLPLGREDTIYF. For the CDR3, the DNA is TGTGCCAGTCTCCCCCTGGGAAGAGAGGACACCATATATTTT. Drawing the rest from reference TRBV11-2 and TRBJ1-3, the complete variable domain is EAGVAQSPRYKIIEKRQSVAFWCNPISGHATLYWYQQILGQGPKLLIQFQNNGVVDDSQLPKDRFSAERLKGVDSTLKIQPAKLEDSAVYLCASLPLGREDTIYFGEGSWLTVV.

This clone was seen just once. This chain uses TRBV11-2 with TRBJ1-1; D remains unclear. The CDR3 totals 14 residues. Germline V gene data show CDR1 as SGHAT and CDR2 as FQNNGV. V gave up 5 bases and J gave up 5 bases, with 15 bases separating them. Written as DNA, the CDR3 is TGTGCCAGCAGCCCGATTTTCCGGTTAACTGAAGCTTTCTTT. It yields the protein CASSPIFRLTEAFF.

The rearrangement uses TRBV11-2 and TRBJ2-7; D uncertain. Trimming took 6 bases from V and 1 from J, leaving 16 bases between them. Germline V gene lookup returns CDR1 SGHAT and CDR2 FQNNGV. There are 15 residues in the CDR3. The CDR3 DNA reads TGTGCCAGCAGGCTGAGCCAGGTGGTGTCCTACGAGCAGTACTTC. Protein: CASRLSQVVSYEQYF. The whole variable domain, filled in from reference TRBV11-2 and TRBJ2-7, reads EAGVAQSPRYKIIEKRQSVAFWCNPISGHATLYWYQQILGQGPKLLIQFQNNGVVDDSQLPKDRFSAERLKGVDSTLKIQPAKLEDSAVYLCASRLSQVVSYEQYFGPGTRLTVT.

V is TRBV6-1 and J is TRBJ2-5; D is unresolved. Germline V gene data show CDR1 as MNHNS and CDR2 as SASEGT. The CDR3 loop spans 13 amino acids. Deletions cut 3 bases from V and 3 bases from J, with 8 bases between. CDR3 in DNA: TGTGCCAGCAGTGAGGTAACCAAAGAGACCCAGTACTTC. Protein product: CASSEVTKETQYF.

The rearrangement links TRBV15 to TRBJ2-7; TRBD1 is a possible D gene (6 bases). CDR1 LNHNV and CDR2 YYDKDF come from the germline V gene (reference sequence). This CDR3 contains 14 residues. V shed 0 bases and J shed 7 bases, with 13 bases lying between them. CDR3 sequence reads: CATSRDPTGGEQYF. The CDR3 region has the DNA TGTGCCACCAGCAGAGACCCGACAGGTGGAGAGCAGTACTTC.

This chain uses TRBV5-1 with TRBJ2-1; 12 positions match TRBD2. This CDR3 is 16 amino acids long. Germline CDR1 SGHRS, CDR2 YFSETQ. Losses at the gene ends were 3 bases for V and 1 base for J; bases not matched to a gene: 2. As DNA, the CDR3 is TGCGCCAGCAGCTCCGGGACTAGCGGGTCCTACAATGAGCAGTTCTTC. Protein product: CASSSGTSGSYNEQFF.

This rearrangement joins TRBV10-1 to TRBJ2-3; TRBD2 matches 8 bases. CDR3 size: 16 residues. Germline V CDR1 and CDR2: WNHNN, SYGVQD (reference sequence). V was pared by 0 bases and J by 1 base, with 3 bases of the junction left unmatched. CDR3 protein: CASSESTSVRTDTQYF. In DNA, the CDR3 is TGCGCCAGCAGTGAGTCGACTAGCGTTCGCACAGATACGCAGTATTTT.

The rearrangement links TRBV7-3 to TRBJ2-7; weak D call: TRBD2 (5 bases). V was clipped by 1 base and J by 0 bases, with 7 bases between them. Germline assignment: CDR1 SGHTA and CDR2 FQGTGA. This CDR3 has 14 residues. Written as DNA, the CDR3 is TGTGCCAGCAGCTTAAGTACTAGCTCCTACGAGCAGTACTTC. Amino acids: CASSLSTSSYEQYF.

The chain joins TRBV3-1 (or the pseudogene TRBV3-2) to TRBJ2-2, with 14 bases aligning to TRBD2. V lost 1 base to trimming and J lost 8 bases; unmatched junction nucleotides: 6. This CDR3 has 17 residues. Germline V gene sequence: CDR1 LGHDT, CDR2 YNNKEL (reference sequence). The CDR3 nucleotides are TGTGCCAGCAGCCAAGGGGGACTAGCGGGAGTGTCTGGGGAGCTGTTTTTT. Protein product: CASSQGGLAGVSGELFF.

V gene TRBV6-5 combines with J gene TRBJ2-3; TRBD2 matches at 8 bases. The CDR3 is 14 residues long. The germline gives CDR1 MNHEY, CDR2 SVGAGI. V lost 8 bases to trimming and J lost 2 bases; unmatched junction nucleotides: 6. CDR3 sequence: CASVRLAHTDTQYF. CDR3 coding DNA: TGTGCCAGCGTGCGACTAGCGCACACAGATACGCAGTATTTT.

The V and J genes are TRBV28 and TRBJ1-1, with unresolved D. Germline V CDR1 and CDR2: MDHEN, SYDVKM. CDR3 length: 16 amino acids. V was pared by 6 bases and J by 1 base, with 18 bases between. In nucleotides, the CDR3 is TGTGCCAGCAGGAATACCTGGGCCCCTGGGAACACTGAAGCTTTCTTT. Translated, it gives CASRNTWAPGNTEAFF.

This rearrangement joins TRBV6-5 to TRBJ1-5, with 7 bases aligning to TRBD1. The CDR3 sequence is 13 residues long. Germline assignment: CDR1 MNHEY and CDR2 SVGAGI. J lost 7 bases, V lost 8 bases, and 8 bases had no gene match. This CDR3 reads CASRIDRAQPQHF. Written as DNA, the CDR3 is TGTGCCAGCCGGATCGACAGGGCACAGCCCCAGCATTTT.

In DNA, the CDR3 is TGTGCCAGCGGACGGGACTCCTCCTACGAGCAGTACTTC. This gives the protein CASGRDSSYEQYF. The chain joins TRBV25-1 to TRBJ2-7, with D maybe TRBD2 (6 bases). The CDR3 runs to 13 residues. The ends were cut back, 8 bases at V and 0 bases at J, with 11 bases in the middle. Germline V gene lookup returns CDR1 MGHDK and CDR2 SYGVNS.

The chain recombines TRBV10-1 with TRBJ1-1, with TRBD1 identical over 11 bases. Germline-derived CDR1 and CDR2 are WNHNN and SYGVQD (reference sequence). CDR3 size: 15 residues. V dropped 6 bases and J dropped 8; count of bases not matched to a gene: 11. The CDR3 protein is CASRDRDRGAGEAFF. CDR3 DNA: TGCGCCAGCAGGGACCGGGACAGGGGGGCGGGAGAAGCTTTCTTT.

This CDR3 reads CASSPGTGVNEKLFF. The CDR3 bases are TGTGCCAGCAGTCCCGGGACAGGGGTTAATGAAAAACTGTTTTTT. J is TRBJ1-4 and V is TRBV6-5, with 10 bases matching TRBD1. J gave up 4 bases and V 5 bases, and 4 bases lay outside the gene matches. CDR1 and CDR2 from the germline V gene are MNHEY and SVGAGI. CDR3 size: 15 residues.

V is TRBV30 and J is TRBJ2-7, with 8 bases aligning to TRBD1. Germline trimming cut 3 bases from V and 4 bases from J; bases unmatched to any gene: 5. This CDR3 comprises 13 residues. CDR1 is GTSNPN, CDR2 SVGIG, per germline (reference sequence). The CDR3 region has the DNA TGTGCCTGGAGCCCAGGGGGCGTATACGAGCAGTACTTC. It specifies CAWSPGGVYEQYF. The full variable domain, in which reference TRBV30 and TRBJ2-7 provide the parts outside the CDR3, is SQTIHQWPATLVQPVGSPLSLECTVEGTSNPNLYWYRQAAGRGLQLLFYSVGIGQISSEVPQNLSASRPQDRQFILSSKKLLLSDSGFYLCAWSPGGVYEQYFGPGTRLTVT.

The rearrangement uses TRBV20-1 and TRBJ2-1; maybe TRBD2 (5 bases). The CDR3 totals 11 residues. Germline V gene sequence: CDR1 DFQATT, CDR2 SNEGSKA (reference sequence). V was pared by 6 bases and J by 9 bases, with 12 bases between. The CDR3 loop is CSAPDRGEQFF. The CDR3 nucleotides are TGCAGTGCCCCGGACCGGGGTGAGCAGTTCTTC.